This entry lists 12 T cell receptor beta chains sequenced from one sample in a study of T cell responses to AZD1222 COVID-19 vaccine. Profiling relied on immunoSEQ multiplex PCR, and the TCRdb table lists in-frame clones only, not all of them. The data hold 180,000 or so clones, with around 90% observed a single time. Here the sequenced sample was peripheral blood, taken 28 days after the second AZD1222 dose. Receptors were obtained from an adult who received the AZD1222 COVID-19 vaccine.

V usage is TRBV25-1 and J usage is TRBJ1-1; possibly TRBD1 for D (5 bases). V was cut by 5 bases and J by 10 bases, with 14 bases left in between. CDR3 length equals 12 residues. Germline values: CDR1 MGHDK, CDR2 SYGVNS. As DNA, the CDR3 is TGTGCCAGCAGTTCTGGGTCCGGGGGAGCTTTCTTT. It encodes CASSSGSGGAFF. The entire variable domain, with the rest obtained from reference TRBV25-1 and TRBJ1-1, is as follows: EADIYQTPRYLVIGTGKKITLECSQTMGHDKMYWYQQDPGMELHLIHYSYGVNSTEKGDLSSESTVSRIRTEHFPLTLESARPSHTSQYLCASSSGSGGAFFGQGTRLTVV.

In this sample, this clone turned up a few times. The rearrangement joins TRBV5-4 to TRBJ2-7; D ambiguous. Germline V lookup: CDR1 SGHNT, CDR2 YYREEE (reference sequence). The length of the CDR3 is 13 residues. V lost 2 bases and J 3 bases, leaving 9 bases between the germline ends. The CDR3 region has the DNA TGTGCCAGCAGCTTTGAGCCTTACTACGAGCAGTACTTC. This encodes CASSFEPYYEQYF.

DNA of the CDR3: TGTGCCAGCAGAGGGGGACAGGGTCGAAATCAGCCCCAGCATTTT. This sequence encodes CASRGGQGRNQPQHF. The chain uses TRBV28 and TRBJ1-5; the match to TRBD1 covers 9 bases. The CDR3 is made up of 15 amino acids. CDR1 MDHEN and CDR2 SYDVKM come from the germline V gene. After removal of 6 bases from V and 4 bases from J, the junction contained 7 bases not matched to a gene.

The chain employs TRBV30 and TRBJ1-2; 7 bases map to TRBD1. V shed 2 bases, J shed 2 bases, and the junction held 2 bases outside the gene matches. The length of the CDR3 is 13 residues. In germline, CDR1 is GTSNPN, CDR2 SVGIG (reference sequence). The CDR3 bases are TGTGCCTGGAGTTCGGGACAGAACTATGGCTACACCTTC. Translating gives CAWSSGQNYGYTF.

The chain has TRBV20-1 and TRBJ1-2; D remains ambiguous. The length of the CDR3 is 11 residues. Deletions cut 0 bases from V and 7 bases from J, with 6 bases between. Germline CDR1 and CDR2: DFQATT and SNEGSKA (reference sequence). The DNA of the CDR3 is TGCAGTGCTAGAGAGGCGGGTGGCTACACCTTC. It encodes CSAREAGGYTF.

CDR3 sequence: CASSNILAGGEQYF. CDR3 in DNA: TGTGCCAGCAGCAACATCTTAGCGGGTGGCGAGCAGTACTTC. J is TRBJ2-7 and V is TRBV3-1 (or the pseudogene TRBV3-2); TRBD2 agrees at 7 bases. The CDR3 totals 14 residues. Trimming removed 5 bases from V and 6 bases from J; junction bases left unmatched: 10. Germline loops: CDR1 LGHDT, CDR2 YNNKEL (reference sequence).

This clone was counted once. The V gene is TRBV18, the J gene TRBJ1-4; perhaps TRBD1 as D (5 bases). CDR3 length: 14 amino acids. V was cut by 3 bases and J by 6 bases, with 11 bases left in between. Germline V CDR1 and CDR2: KGHSH, LQKENI. DNA for the CDR3: TGTGCCAGCTCACCTCGGGGCTCGGATGAAAAACTGTTTTTT. Its protein product is CASSPRGSDEKLFF.

The rearrangement uses TRBV6-5 and TRBJ2-7; the D is unclear. V dropped 0 bases and J dropped 4 bases, with 10 bases sitting between them. The germline gives CDR1 MNHEY, CDR2 SVGAGI. There are 14 residues in the CDR3. CDR3 DNA sequence: TGTGCCAGCAGTTACTCGAGACAAACTTACGAGCAGTACTTC. Protein sequence: CASSYSRQTYEQYF.

The gene calls are TRBV2 and TRBJ2-7; D remains unclear. Germline V CDR1 and CDR2: SNHLY, FYNNEI. The V gene lost 6 bases and the J gene lost 3 bases, with 6 bases spanning the gap. The CDR3 sequence is 11 residues long. CDR3 loop: CASRNHYEQYF. Written as DNA, the CDR3 is TGTGCCAGCAGAAACCACTACGAGCAGTACTTC.

CDR3 loop: CASSSPPGLAAEQYF. The CDR3 DNA reads TGTGCCAGCAGTTCCCCCCCGGGACTAGCGGCCGAGCAGTACTTC. The genes are TRBV7-2 and TRBJ2-7, with 11 bases matching TRBD2. Per the germline V gene, CDR1 is SGHTA and CDR2 is FQGNSA. Trimming cost V 6 bases and J 6 bases; bases outside gene matches: 10. CDR3 length equals 15 residues.

The chain has TRBV19 and TRBJ2-2; 8 bases align to TRBD1. Germline V gives CDR1 LNHDA, CDR2 SQIVND (reference sequence). This CDR3 comprises 15 residues. Germline trimming cut 4 bases from V and 4 bases from J; bases unmatched to any gene: 5. The CDR3 spells CASSRRTGGTGELFF. CDR3 DNA sequence: TGTGCCAGTAGTAGGCGTACAGGGGGCACCGGGGAGCTGTTTTTT. The variable domain in full, completed from reference TRBV19 and TRBJ2-2, reads DGGITQSPKYLFRKEGQNVTLSCEQNLNHDAMYWYRQDPGQGLRLIYYSQIVNDFQKGDIAEGYSVSREKKESFPLTVTSAQKNPTAFYLCASSRRTGGTGELFFGEGSRLTVL.

This chain joins TRBV19 and TRBJ1-6; TRBD1 might be the D (5 bases). V lost 1 base, J lost 13 bases, and 14 bases lay in between. Per the germline V gene, CDR1 is LNHDA and CDR2 is SQIVND (reference sequence). The CDR3 consists of 14 residues. The CDR3 loop reads CASSIGRQGAPLHF. CDR3 nucleotide sequence: TGTGCCAGTAGTATAGGACGGCAGGGAGCGCCCCTCCACTTT.